This T cell receptor beta chain was recorded in a study of spatial heterogeneity in lung cancer. About the research overall: There were around 72 donors, all of them untreated patients with early-stage non-small cell lung cancer. Sequencing was performed on follow-up PBMC samples when available, collected at a median of about two years after resection. Study-level results: In blood, ubiquitous expanded tumor TCRs appeared more at resection than follow-up.

Germline V gene lookup returns CDR1 DFQATT and CDR2 SNEGSKA (reference sequence). The CDR3 runs to 12 residues. V was clipped by 3 bases and J by 7 bases, with 10 bases between them. Time point indicated: blood at routine non-recurrence follow-up after resection. No cell sorting; template was whole RNA from tumor, lung tissue or PBMC. Each CDR3 protein is one row after TCRdb ran MiXCR on the 5' RACE reads. This sample carries around 47,000 distinct CDR3 sequences, 6% to 8.5% of them seen once, and the ten largest clones take less than 45%. Comment on this clonotype: What it recognizes is unknown.

The sequence derives from a female donor with early-stage non-small cell lung cancer. This chain connects TRBV20-1 to TRBJ2-1; D is unclear. The specimen comprised PBMCs, sampled at follow-up. CDR3 sequence reads: CSASRPENEQFF. The CDR3 region has the DNA TGCAGTGCTAGCCGCCCAGAAAATGAGCAGTTCTTC.